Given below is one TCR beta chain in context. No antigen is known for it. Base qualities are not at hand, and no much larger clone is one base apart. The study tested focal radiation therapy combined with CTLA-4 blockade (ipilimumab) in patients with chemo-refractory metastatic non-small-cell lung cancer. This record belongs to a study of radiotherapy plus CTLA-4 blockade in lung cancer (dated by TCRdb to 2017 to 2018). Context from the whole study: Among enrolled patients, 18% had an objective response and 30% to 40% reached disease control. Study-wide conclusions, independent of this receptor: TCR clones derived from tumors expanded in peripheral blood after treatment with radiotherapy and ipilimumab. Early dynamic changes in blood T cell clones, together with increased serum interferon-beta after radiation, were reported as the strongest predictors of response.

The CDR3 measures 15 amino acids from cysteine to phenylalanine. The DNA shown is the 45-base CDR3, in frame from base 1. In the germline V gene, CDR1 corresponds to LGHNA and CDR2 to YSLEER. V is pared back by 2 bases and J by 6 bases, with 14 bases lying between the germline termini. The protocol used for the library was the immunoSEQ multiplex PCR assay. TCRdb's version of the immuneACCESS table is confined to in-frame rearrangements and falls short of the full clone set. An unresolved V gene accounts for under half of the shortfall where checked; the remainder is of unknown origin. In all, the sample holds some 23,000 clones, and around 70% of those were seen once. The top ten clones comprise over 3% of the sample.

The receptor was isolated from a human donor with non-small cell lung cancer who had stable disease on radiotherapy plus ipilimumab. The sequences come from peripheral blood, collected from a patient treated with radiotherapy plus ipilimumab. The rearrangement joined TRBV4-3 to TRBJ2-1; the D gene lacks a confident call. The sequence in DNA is TGCGCCAGCAGCCAATATGCGCGGCTCTTCAATGAGCAGTTCTTC. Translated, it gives CASSQYARLFNEQFF.